This T cell receptor beta chain derives from a study of T cells after yellow fever vaccination. Trimming left V 5 bases short and J 4 bases short, with 20 bases between. CDR3 length equals 16 residues. Germline assignment: CDR1 MNHEY and CDR2 SMNVEV (reference sequence). The study's findings and limits: The day 0 sorted memory subsets showed almost all vaccine-responding clonotypes to be undetectable.

Universal primer sites and UMIs were introduced during 5'RACE template-switching synthesis of TCR cDNA. MiXCR, applied by TCRdb to the 5' RACE reads, yields one record per CDR3 protein. This sample has tens of thousands of distinct CDR3 sequences, with about 5.6% found just once. V is TRBV27 and J is TRBJ1-2; a possible D gene is TRBD1 (6 bases). This TCR was sampled from a young man who received the YFV17D yellow fever vaccine. The source was PBMCs, either bulk or a sorted T-cell subset (CD4+, CD8+, memory, or dextramer-sorted; not recorded which), collected on the day of the yellow fever booster vaccination. CDR3 protein: CASSPFGRGGSYGYTF. Here the CDR3 DNA reads TGTGCCAGCAGTCCGTTTGGTAGGGGGGGGAGCTATGGCTACACCTTC.